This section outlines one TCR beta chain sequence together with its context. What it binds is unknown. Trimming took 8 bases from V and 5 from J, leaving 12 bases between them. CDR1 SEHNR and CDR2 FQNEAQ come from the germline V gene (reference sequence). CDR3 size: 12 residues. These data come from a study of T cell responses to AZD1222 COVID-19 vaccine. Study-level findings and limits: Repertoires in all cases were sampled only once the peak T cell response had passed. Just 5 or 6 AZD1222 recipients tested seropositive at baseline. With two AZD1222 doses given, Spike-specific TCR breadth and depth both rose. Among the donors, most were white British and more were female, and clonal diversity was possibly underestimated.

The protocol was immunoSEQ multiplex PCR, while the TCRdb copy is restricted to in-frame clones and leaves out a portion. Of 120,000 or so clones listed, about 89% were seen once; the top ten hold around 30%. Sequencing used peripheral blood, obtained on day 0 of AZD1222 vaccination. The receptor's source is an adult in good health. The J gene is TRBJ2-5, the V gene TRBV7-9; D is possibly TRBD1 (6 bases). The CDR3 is CASGQGWETQYF. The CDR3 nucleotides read TGTGCCAGCGGCCAGGGGTGGGAGACCCAGTACTTC.